This record concerns one T cell receptor beta chain sequence. Its cognate antigen is unknown. These data come from a study of CD8 T cells in Susac syndrome. The multiple sclerosis control group consisted of treatment-naive patients whose relapsing-remitting disease, which was either stable or active, fulfilled revised McDonald criteria. Negative isolation yielded the CD8+ and CD4+ T cells, while FACS enriched the TEMRA cells. The RNA, about 0.45 to 1 ug, was put through reverse transcription using random hexamers. A multiplex approach, immunoSEQ multiplex PCR, amplified TCR beta CDR3 across 54 Vbeta and 13 Jbeta. TCRdb fed the immunoSEQ multiplex PCR reads into MiXCR, producing one record per CDR3 protein. This table has about 430,000 distinct CDR3 sequences, around 83% appearing once. The germline CDR1 and CDR2 sequences are LNHDA and SQIVND (reference sequence). V was clipped by 2 bases and J by 0 bases, with 9 bases between them. This CDR3 is 15 amino acids long.

Study-wide results and caveats: The authors acknowledged that the study's TCR sequencing and HLA analysis involved relatively few individuals.

This sequence was found in a human donor with multiple sclerosis. The V gene is TRBV19, the J gene TRBJ2-3; tentatively, D is TRBD2 (6 bases). Specimen: CD8+ T cells from PBMCs. In nucleotides, the CDR3 is TGTGCCAGTAGTATAACCGGGGGAAGCACAGATACGCAGTATTTT. As protein: CASSITGGSTDTQYF.